The following is a T cell receptor (beta chain) sequence with its context. The antigen remains undetermined. Since the CDR3 does not end with the conserved phenylalanine or tryptophan, this likely comes from a read error. The DNA is omitted, as the CDR3 cannot be located on it reliably, and the CDR3 follows TCRdb's listing. The PCR employed 60 Vbeta primers together with 13 Jbeta primers. The method was immunoSEQ multiplex PCR; TCRdb's version includes in-frame clones alone and lacks a portion of them. Here the sample spans roughly 120,000 clones, approximately 80% being singletons. The data are from a study of cytomegalovirus exposure and HLA in healthy donors. Overall study findings and caveats: The majority of TCR sequences were rare, yet some public TCRs appeared in many donors.

Material for sequencing was PBMCs. The receptor was isolated from a male donor in good health and CMV-seropositive.

The CDR3 loop reads CASSYSSQGLEL. V gene TRBV6-6 combines with J gene TRBJ2-7; the table's D gene call, TRBD1, was not cross checked with the DNA. Termini included, the CDR3 measures 12 amino acids. Looked up from germline, CDR1 is MNHNY and CDR2 is SVGAGI (reference sequence).